This T cell receptor (beta chain) was sequenced during a study of T cells expressing NK-cell markers. TCRdb reprocessed the 5' RACE reads, with one entry per CDR3 protein and no DNA. The sample includes approximately 460,000 distinct CDR3 sequences. The CDR3 loop spans 14 amino acids. Per the germline V gene, CDR1 is LNHNV and CDR2 is YYDKDF (reference sequence). Source material: blood T cells: a sorted CD56 or NKG2C T cell subset, CD4+ or CD8+ T cells, or bulk PBMC T cells (not recorded which). The chain is built from TRBV15 and TRBJ2-5. The sequence was obtained from a woman aged 18 to 75 in good health. CDR3 sequence reads: CATSRDQGQETQYF.